This passage covers 24 T cell receptor beta chains from one sample sequenced in a study of shared clonotypes between healthy human individuals. Generated by immunoSEQ multiplex PCR, the TCRdb table keeps only in-frame clones and is missing some. In the table there are about 490,000 clones, 79% of which are singletons. The specimen sequenced was PBMCs. These receptors originate from a woman between 40 and 55 years old in good health. Some clones in this sample may be carry-over from other donors' samples.

The chain links TRBV6-6 to TRBJ1-1; D unresolved. V lost 3 bases to trimming and J lost 1 base, with 6 bases between them. The CDR3 is 13 residues long. Germline CDR1 and CDR2: MNHNY and SVGAGI (reference sequence). The CDR3 loop is CASSYNPNTEAFF. The CDR3 DNA reads TGTGCCAGCAGTTATAATCCGAACACTGAAGCTTTCTTT.

The rearrangement links TRBV5-1 to TRBJ1-2, with 7 bases matching TRBD1. Trimming at V came to 3 bases and at J to 4 bases, leaving 9 bases not matched to a gene. Per germline, CDR1 SGHRS and CDR2 YFSETQ. The CDR3 sequence is 15 residues long. The chain's CDR3 is CASSYIETGSYGYTF. The CDR3 bases are TGCGCCAGCAGCTATATCGAGACAGGGTCCTATGGCTACACCTTC.

The rearrangement uses TRBV6-5 and TRBJ2-5, with unresolved D. Germline V gene data show CDR1 as MNHEY and CDR2 as SVGAGI. The length of the CDR3 is 15 residues. The V end was cut by 6 bases, the J end by 0 bases, with 14 bases between. CDR3: CASSRLRGDQETQYF. The CDR3 DNA follows: TGTGCCAGCAGCCGTCTGCGCGGAGACCAAGAGACCCAGTACTTC.

A few counts support this clone. This chain joins TRBV5-1 and TRBJ2-1, with D possibly TRBD2 on 6 matching bases. Per the germline V gene, CDR1 is SGHRS and CDR2 is YFSETQ. The CDR3 sequence is 15 residues long. The V end was cut by 1 base, the J end by 6 bases, with 14 bases between. CDR3 coding DNA: TGCGCCAGCAGCTTGTATCGCGGGGCGGTCAATGAGCAGTTCTTC. Residues: CASSLYRGAVNEQFF. Together with reference TRBV5-1 and TRBJ2-1, the CDR3 gives the full variable domain: KAGVTQTPRYLIKTRGQQVTLSCSPISGHRSVSWYQQTPGQGLQFLFEYFSETQRNKGNFPGRFSGRQFSNSRSEMNVSTLELGDSALYLCASSLYRGAVNEQFFGPGTRLTVL.

The chain joins TRBV15 to TRBJ1-1, with D tentatively TRBD1 (6 bases). The germline gives CDR1 LNHNV, CDR2 YYDKDF (reference sequence). The CDR3 sequence is 14 residues long. Trimming shortened V by 1 base and J by 8 bases, and 14 bases separated the two germline ends. The CDR3 bases are TGTGCCACCAGCAGAGGAAGAGGGGGGAGGGAAGCTTTCTTT. This encodes CATSRGRGGREAFF.

The rearrangement links TRBV7-2 to TRBJ1-5, with D possibly matching TRBD1 (5 bases). The CDR3 is 16 amino acids. V was cut by 3 bases and J by 0 bases, with 12 bases left in between. Germline V gene sequence: CDR1 SGHTA, CDR2 FQGNSA. In DNA form, the CDR3 reads TGTGCCAGCAGCTTTTCAGGGACCGATAGCAATCAGCCCCAGCATTTT. Protein: CASSFSGTDSNQPQHF.

This chain uses TRBV30 with TRBJ2-7; 9 bases match TRBD2. Germline V gene data show CDR1 as GTSNPN and CDR2 as SVGIG (reference sequence). The CDR3 length is 16 residues. J was trimmed by 5 bases and V by 1 base; bases with no gene match: 12. The CDR3 DNA sequence: TGTGCCTGGAGTGGGGAGACTAGCGGCCGCAGGAACGAGCAGTACTTC. This sequence encodes CAWSGETSGRRNEQYF.

The J gene is TRBJ2-7, the V gene TRBV28; 10 bases fit TRBD2. The V gene's germline CDR1 is MDHEN and CDR2 SYDVKM. This CDR3 is built from 13 residues. V trimming: 6 bases; J trimming: 4 bases; junction bases outside the gene matches: 3. CDR3 loop: CASRGTSEYEQYF. In DNA, the CDR3 is TGTGCCAGCAGGGGGACTAGCGAGTACGAGCAGTACTTC. Together with reference TRBV28 and TRBJ2-7, the CDR3 gives the full variable domain: DVKVTQSSRYLVKRTGEKVFLECVQDMDHENMFWYRQDPGLGLRLIYFSYDVKMKEKGDIPEGYSVSREKKERFSLILESASTNQTSMYLCASRGTSEYEQYFGPGTRLTVT.

This clone occurred a few times. The chain joins TRBV28 to TRBJ1-4; D unclear. The CDR3 loop spans 14 amino acids. Trimming left V 2 bases short and J 4 bases short, with 8 bases between. Per germline, CDR1 MDHEN and CDR2 SYDVKM. The CDR3 DNA reads TGTGCCAGCAGTTTAGTTGCCCTTAATGAAAAACTGTTTTTT. Amino acids: CASSLVALNEKLFF.

The chain recombines TRBV4-1 with TRBJ1-5, with D unresolved. V gave up 0 bases and J gave up 7 bases, with 13 bases separating them. The CDR3 runs to 15 residues. CDR1 and CDR2 (germline): MGHRA, YSYEKL. This CDR3 is CASSQDPRVLQPQHF. CDR3 DNA sequence: TGCGCCAGCAGCCAAGATCCTAGGGTACTACAGCCCCAGCATTTT.

The V gene is TRBV11-2, the J gene TRBJ2-7; possibly TRBD1 or TRBD2 for D (5 bases each). The V end lost 3 bases, the J end lost 4 bases, and 10 bases lay between the germline ends. The germline CDR1 and CDR2 sequences are SGHAT and FQNNGV. The CDR3 consists of 13 residues. CDR3 sequence: CASSFGTEYEQYF. The CDR3, as DNA: TGTGCCAGCAGCTTCGGGACGGAATACGAGCAGTACTTC.

This clone was found a few times. The chain couples TRBV19 to TRBJ1-2, with D uncertain. V lost 6 bases and J 4 bases, leaving 12 bases between the germline ends. Germline CDR1 is LNHDA and CDR2 is SQIVND (reference sequence). The CDR3 spans 13 residues. The CDR3 spells CASRAVGTYGYTF. CDR3 nucleotide sequence: TGTGCCAGTAGGGCGGTCGGCACCTATGGCTACACCTTC.

A note on this clone: It may be a read error: a sequence one base away is much more abundant. The gene calls are TRBV11-2 and TRBJ1-3; D gene unclear. The CDR3 totals 13 residues. Looked up from germline, CDR1 is SGHAT and CDR2 is FQNNGV. The ends were cut back, 3 bases at V and 0 bases at J, with 3 bases in the middle. The CDR3 spells CASSLGSGNTIYF. The CDR3 DNA follows: TGTGCCAGCAGCTTGGGCTCTGGAAACACCATATATTTT. Together with reference TRBV11-2 and TRBJ1-3, the CDR3 gives the full variable domain: EAGVAQSPRYKIIEKRQSVAFWCNPISGHATLYWYQQILGQGPKLLIQFQNNGVVDDSQLPKDRFSAERLKGVDSTLKIQPAKLEDSAVYLCASSLGSGNTIYFGEGSWLTVV.

The CDR3 here is CAWSVGRSGANVLTF. The DNA for the CDR3 is TGTGCCTGGAGTGTAGGGAGGAGCGGGGCCAACGTCCTGACTTTC. The chain has TRBV30 and TRBJ2-6; maybe TRBD2 (6 bases). The CDR3 length is 15 residues. CDR1 GTSNPN and CDR2 SVGIG come from the germline V gene (reference sequence). V gave up 0 bases and J gave up 4 bases, with 10 bases separating them. Full variable domain (rest looked up from reference TRBV30 and TRBJ2-6): SQTIHQWPATLVQPVGSPLSLECTVEGTSNPNLYWYRQAAGRGLQLLFYSVGIGQISSEVPQNLSASRPQDRQFILSSKKLLLSDSGFYLCAWSVGRSGANVLTFGAGSRLTVL.

The rearrangement uses TRBV7-9 and TRBJ2-5; a possible D gene is TRBD1 (6 bases). Germline CDR1 reads SEHNR; CDR2 reads FQNEAQ (reference sequence). This CDR3 comprises 12 residues. The V end lost 0 bases, the J end lost 7 bases, and 6 bases lay between the germline ends. CDR3 in amino acids: CASSLAGATQYF. CDR3 nucleotides: TGTGCCAGCAGCTTAGCGGGGGCGACCCAGTACTTC.

V and J are TRBV10-3 and TRBJ1-1; D may be TRBD1 (5 bases). The CDR3 is 13 residues long. CDR1 and CDR2 from the germline V gene are ENHRY and SYGVKD. Trimming cost V 2 bases and J 6 bases, with 10 bases left between them. The chain's CDR3 is CAISEGGFAEAFF. The CDR3 DNA reads TGTGCCATCAGTGAGGGGGGGTTCGCTGAAGCTTTCTTT.

V is TRBV6-4 and J is TRBJ1-1; 7 bases match TRBD1. Germline CDR1 MRHNA, CDR2 SNTAGT. CDR3 length equals 12 residues. With V trimmed by 6 bases and J by 5 bases, 3 bases remained unmatched. CDR3 sequence (DNA): TGTGCCAGCAGGCCGACAGGGACTGAAGCTTTCTTT. Translation: CASRPTGTEAFF.

This sequence joins TRBV19 and TRBJ1-2, with TRBD1 matching over 8 bases. Per the germline V gene, CDR1 is LNHDA and CDR2 is SQIVND (reference sequence). The CDR3 has 14 residues. J was trimmed by 4 bases and V by 7 bases; bases with no gene match: 8. CDR3 amino acids: CASTLRTGSYGYTF. The CDR3 DNA is TGTGCCAGTACCCTCAGGACAGGGTCCTATGGCTACACCTTC.

As to this clone: The same CDR3 arises from other DNA sequences in this sample as well. The chain recombines TRBV11-3 with TRBJ2-2; no definite D call. The CDR3 length is 13 residues. Germline-derived CDR1 and CDR2 are SGHNT and YENEEA. V was pared by 2 bases and J by 5 bases, with 6 bases between. The CDR3: CASSLSRTGELFF. The CDR3 DNA sequence: TGTGCCAGCAGCTTAAGCCGGACCGGGGAGCTGTTTTTT.

This clone has only one observation. This chain uses TRBV5-6 with TRBJ2-6; no reliable D call. From germline, CDR1 is SGHDT and CDR2 YYEEEE. This CDR3 has 12 residues. Trimming removed 10 bases from V and 1 base from J, with 6 bases in between. CDR3 residues: CAGSSGANVLTF. Written as DNA, the CDR3 is TGTGCCGGATCATCTGGGGCCAACGTCCTGACTTTC.

In DNA form, the CDR3 reads TGTGCCAGCAGCTTGGCGGTGGGGTCCTACGAGCAGTACTTC. Residues: CASSLAVGSYEQYF. The genes are TRBV7-8 and TRBJ2-7; no reliable D call. Germline values: CDR1 SGHVS, CDR2 FQNEAQ. CDR3 length equals 14 residues. The V end lost 3 bases, the J end lost 1 base, and 10 bases lay between the germline ends.

The V and J genes are TRBV4-2 and TRBJ2-1; 7 nucleotides agree with TRBD2. This CDR3 region has 16 residues. In germline, CDR1 is LGHNA, CDR2 YNFKEQ. V dropped 3 bases and J dropped 6; count of bases not matched to a gene: 11. The CDR3 reads CASSQGLAESTNEQFF. The DNA for the CDR3 is TGTGCCAGCAGCCAGGGTCTAGCGGAGTCGACCAATGAGCAGTTCTTC.

The rearrangement links TRBV7-2 to TRBJ2-7, with 7 bases identical to TRBD2. The CDR3 covers 14 residues. Germline values: CDR1 SGHTA, CDR2 FQGNSA. The J segment lost 6 bases and the V segment lost 3 bases, leaving 8 bases of the junction unmatched. The CDR3 DNA is TGTGCCAGCAGCTTCAGTGGCCTAGCGGTCGAGCAGTACTTC. It is translated as CASSFSGLAVEQYF.

V and J are TRBV7-3 and TRBJ1-1; D ambiguous. V was trimmed by 2 bases and J by 4 bases, leaving 11 bases between them. The length of the CDR3 is 14 residues. Per the germline V gene, CDR1 is SGHTA and CDR2 is FQGTGA. CDR3 DNA: TGTGCCAGCAGCTTAGGTCCTCGGGGCACTGAAGCTTTCTTT. It encodes CASSLGPRGTEAFF. Complete variable domain (other parts from reference TRBV7-3 and TRBJ1-1): GAGVSQTPSNKVTEKGKYVELRCDPISGHTALYWYRQSLGQGPEFLIYFQGTGAADDSGLPNDRFFAVRPEGSVSTLKIQRTERGDSAVYLCASSLGPRGTEAFFGQGTRLTVV.